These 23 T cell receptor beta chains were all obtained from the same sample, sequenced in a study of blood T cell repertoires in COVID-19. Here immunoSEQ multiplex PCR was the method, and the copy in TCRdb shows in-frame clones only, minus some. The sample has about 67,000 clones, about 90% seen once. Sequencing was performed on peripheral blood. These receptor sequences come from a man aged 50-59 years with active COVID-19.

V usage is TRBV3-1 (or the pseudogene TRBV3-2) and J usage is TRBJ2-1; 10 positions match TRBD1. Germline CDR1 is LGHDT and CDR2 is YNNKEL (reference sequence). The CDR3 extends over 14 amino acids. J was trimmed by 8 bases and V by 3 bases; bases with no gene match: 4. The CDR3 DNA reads TGTGCCAGCAGCCAGGGGACAGGGGCATATGAGCAGTTCTTC. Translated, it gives CASSQGTGAYEQFF.

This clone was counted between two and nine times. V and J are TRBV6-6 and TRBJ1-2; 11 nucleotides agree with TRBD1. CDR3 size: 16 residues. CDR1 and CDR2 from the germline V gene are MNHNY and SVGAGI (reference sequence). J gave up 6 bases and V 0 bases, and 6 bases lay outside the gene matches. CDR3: CASSYSGTGGNDGYTF. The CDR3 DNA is TGTGCCAGCAGTTACTCGGGGACAGGGGGGAACGATGGCTACACCTTC.

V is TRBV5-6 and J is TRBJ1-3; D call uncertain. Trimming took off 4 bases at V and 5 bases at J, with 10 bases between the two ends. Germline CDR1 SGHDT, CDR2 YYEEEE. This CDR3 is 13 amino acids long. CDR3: CASSGSRRNTIYF. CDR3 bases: TGTGCCAGCAGCGGGAGTCGCAGAAACACCATATATTTT.

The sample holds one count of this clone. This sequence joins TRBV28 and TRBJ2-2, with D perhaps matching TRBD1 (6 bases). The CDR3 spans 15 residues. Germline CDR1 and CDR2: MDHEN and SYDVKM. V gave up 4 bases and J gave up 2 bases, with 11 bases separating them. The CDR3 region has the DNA TGTGCCAGCAGTTCGGACAGAAACAACACCGGGGAGCTGTTTTTT. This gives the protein CASSSDRNNTGELFF.

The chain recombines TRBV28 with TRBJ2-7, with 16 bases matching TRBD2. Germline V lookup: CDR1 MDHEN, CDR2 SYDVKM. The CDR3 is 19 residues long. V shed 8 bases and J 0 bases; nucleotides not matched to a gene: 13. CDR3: CASGTRPGLAGGFSYEQYF. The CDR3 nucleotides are TGTGCCAGCGGCACTAGACCGGGACTAGCGGGAGGGTTCTCCTACGAGCAGTACTTC.

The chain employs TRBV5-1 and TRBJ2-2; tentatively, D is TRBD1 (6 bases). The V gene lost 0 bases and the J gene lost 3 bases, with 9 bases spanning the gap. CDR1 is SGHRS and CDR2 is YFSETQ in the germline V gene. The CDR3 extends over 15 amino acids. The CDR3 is CASSLDAGDTGELFF. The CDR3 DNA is TGCGCCAGCAGCTTGGACGCAGGGGACACCGGGGAGCTGTTTTTT.

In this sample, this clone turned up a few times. In DNA form, the CDR3 reads TGTGCCACCAGTGGACTAGGGAGCTCTGGGGCCAACGTCCTGACTTTC. Encoded protein: CATSGLGSSGANVLTF. The chain joins TRBV24-1 to TRBJ2-6; possibly TRBD2 for D (6 bases). V was cut by 5 bases and J by 0 bases, with 10 bases left in between. This CDR3 contains 16 residues. Germline V gene lookup returns CDR1 KGHDR and CDR2 SFDVKD.

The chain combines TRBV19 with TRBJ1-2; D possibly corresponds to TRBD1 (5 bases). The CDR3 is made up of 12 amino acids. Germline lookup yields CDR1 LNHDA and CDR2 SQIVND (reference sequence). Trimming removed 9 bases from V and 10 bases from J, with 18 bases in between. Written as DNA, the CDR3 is TGTGCCAGCGGGGGGTCGGCACCGTACTACACCTTC. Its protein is CASGGSAPYYTF. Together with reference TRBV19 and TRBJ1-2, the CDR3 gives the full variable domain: DGGITQSPKYLFRKEGQNVTLSCEQNLNHDAMYWYRQDPGQGLRLIYYSQIVNDFQKGDIAEGYSVSREKKESFPLTVTSAQKNPTAFYLCASGGSAPYYTFGSGTRLTVV.

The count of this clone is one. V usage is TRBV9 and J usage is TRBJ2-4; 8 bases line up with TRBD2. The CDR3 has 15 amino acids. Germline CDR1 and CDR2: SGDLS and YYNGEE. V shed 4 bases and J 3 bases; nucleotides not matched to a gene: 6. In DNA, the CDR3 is TGTGCCAGCAGCCCGCGGGAGGAGGGCAAAAACATTCAGTACTTC. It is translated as CASSPREEGKNIQYF.

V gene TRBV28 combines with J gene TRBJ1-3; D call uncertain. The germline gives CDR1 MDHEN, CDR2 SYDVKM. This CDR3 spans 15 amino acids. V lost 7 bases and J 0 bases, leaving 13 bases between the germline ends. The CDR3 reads CASTRARSSGNTIYF. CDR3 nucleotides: TGTGCCAGCACCAGAGCACGGAGCTCTGGAAACACCATATATTTT. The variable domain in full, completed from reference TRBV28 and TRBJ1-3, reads DVKVTQSSRYLVKRTGEKVFLECVQDMDHENMFWYRQDPGLGLRLIYFSYDVKMKEKGDIPEGYSVSREKKERFSLILESASTNQTSMYLCASTRARSSGNTIYFGEGSWLTVV.

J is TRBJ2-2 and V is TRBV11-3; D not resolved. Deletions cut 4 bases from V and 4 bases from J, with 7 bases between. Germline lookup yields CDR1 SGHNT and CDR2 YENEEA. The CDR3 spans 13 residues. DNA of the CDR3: TGTGCCAGCAGCTCACTGAGCACCGGGGAGCTGTTTTTT. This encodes CASSSLSTGELFF.

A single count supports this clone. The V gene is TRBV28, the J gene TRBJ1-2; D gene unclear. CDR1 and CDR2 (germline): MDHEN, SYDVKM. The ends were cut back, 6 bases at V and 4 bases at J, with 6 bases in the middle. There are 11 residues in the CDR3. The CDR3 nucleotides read TGTGCCAGCAGGAGTTCCTATGGCTACACCTTC. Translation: CASRSSYGYTF.

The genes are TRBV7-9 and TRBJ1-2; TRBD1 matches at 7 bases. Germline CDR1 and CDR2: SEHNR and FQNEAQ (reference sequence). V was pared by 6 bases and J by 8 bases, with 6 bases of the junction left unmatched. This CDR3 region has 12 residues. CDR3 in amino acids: CASSISTGGYTF. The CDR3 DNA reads TGTGCCAGCAGTATATCGACAGGGGGCTACACCTTC.

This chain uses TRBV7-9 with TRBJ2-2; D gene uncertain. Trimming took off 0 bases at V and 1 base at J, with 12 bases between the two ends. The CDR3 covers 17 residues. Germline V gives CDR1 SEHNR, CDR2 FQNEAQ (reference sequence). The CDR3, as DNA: TGTGCCAGCAGCTTAGCGTTGGCAGTATGGAACACCGGGGAGCTGTTTTTT. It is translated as CASSLALAVWNTGELFF. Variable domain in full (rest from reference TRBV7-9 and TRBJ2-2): DTGVSQNPRHKITKRGQNVTFRCDPISEHNRLYWYRQTLGQGPEFLTYFQNEAQLEKSRLLSDRFSAERPKGSFSTLEIQRTEQGDSAMYLCASSLALAVWNTGELFFGEGSRLTVL.

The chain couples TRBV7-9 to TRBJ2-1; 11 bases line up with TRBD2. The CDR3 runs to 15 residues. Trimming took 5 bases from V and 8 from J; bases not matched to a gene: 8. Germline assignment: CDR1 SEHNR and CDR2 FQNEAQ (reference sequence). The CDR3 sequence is CASSQLAGAGDEQFF. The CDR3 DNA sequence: TGTGCCAGCAGCCAACTAGCGGGAGCTGGCGATGAGCAGTTCTTC.

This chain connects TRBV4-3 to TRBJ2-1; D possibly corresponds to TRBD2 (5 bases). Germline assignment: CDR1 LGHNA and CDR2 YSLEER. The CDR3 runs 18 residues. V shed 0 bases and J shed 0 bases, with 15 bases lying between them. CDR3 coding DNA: TGCGCCAGCAGCCAAGATTACCTAGCCCTTAGCTCCTACAATGAGCAGTTCTTC. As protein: CASSQDYLALSSYNEQFF.

The CDR3 region is CASSQDMGTSHSITDTQYF. The CDR3 DNA is TGCGCCAGCAGCCAAGATATGGGGACTTCCCACTCTATCACAGATACGCAGTATTTT. This chain links TRBV4-1 with TRBJ2-3, with D perhaps TRBD2 (6 bases). The CDR3 spans 19 residues. The V and J ends lost 0 bases and 2 bases respectively, with 21 bases between them. The germline CDR1 and CDR2 sequences are MGHRA and YSYEKL.

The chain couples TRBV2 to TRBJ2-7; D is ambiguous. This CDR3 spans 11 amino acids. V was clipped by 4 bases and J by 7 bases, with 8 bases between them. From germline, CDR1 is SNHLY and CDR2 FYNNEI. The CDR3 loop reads CASSGPIEQYF. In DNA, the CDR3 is TGTGCCAGCAGTGGGCCGATAGAGCAGTACTTC.

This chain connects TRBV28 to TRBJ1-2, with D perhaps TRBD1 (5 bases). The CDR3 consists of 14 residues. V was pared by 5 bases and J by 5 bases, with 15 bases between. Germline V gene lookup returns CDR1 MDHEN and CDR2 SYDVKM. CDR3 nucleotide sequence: TGTGCCAGCAGTCCGCACGTGACAGAGTATGGCTACACCTTC. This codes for CASSPHVTEYGYTF.

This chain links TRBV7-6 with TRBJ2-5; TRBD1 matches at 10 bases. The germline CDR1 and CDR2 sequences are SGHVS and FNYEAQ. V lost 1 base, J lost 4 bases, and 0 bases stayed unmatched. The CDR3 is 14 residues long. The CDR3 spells CASSLGTGGETQYF. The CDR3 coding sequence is TGTGCCAGCAGCTTAGGGACAGGGGGAGAGACCCAGTACTTC.

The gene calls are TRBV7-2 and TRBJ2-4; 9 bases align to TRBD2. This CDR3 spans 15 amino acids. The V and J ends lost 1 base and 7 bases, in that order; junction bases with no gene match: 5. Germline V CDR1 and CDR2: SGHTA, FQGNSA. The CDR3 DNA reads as TGTGCCAGCAGCTTAGGGGTAGCGGGGGAGAACATTCAGTACTTC. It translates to CASSLGVAGENIQYF.

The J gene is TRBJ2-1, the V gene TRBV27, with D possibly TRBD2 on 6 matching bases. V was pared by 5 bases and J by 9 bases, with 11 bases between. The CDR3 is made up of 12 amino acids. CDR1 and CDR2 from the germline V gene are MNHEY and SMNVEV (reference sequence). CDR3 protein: CASSLLGGEQFF. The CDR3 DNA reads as TGTGCCAGCAGTCTTCTCGGGGGTGAGCAGTTCTTC.

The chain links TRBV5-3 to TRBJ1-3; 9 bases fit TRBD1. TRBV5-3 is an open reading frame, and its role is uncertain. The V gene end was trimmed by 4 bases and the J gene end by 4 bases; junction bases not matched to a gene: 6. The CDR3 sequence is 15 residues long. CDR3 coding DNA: TGTGCCAGAAGCCCTTACAGGGGGCAAGGAAACACCATATATTTT. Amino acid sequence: CARSPYRGQGNTIYF.